A selection of T cell receptor beta chains follows, all from one sample in a study of OX40 agonist ivuxolimab in advanced cancers. Some clones are missing from TCRdb's copy, which holds only in-frame ones; the method was immunoSEQ multiplex PCR. Here the sample spans 65,000 to 85,000 clones, over 85% being singletons. The sample consisted of CD4+ or CD8+ T cells sorted from blood, taken in a trial of the OX40 agonist ivuxolimab. The receptors here all came from an adult with an advanced solid tumor such as melanoma, head and neck, liver or kidney cancer. CDR3s include the opening cysteine and the closing phenylalanine or tryptophan. The order of the fields is V gene, D gene, J gene, clone size, CDR3 DNA, CDR3 protein. The D gene is left open where the match is weak. Clone size is shown for a subset of rows, as once, few, many or a class of expanded clone.

TRBV10-3	.	TRBJ2-7	.	TGTGCCACTACCGGGAACTCCTACGAGCAGTACTTC	CATTGNSYEQYF
TRBV29-1	.	TRBJ1-1	few	TGCAGCGTAAGTCAGGGACAACTAGGTAGCACTGAAGCTTTCTTT	CSVSQGQLGSTEAFF
TRBV5-1	.	TRBJ2-5	.	TGCGCCAGCAGCTTGGGGACAGCCCGGGAGACCCAGTACTTC	CASSLGTARETQYF
TRBV10-2	.	TRBJ2-1	.	TGCGCCAGCAGTGAGTCTCAGTTTTCGATTTACAATGAGCAGTTCTTC	CASSESQFSIYNEQFF
TRBV6-1	TRBD1	TRBJ2-4	.	TGTGCCAGCAGTGAAAAGTGGACAGGGGATGGGGTCAAAAACATTCAGTACTTC	CASSEKWTGDGVKNIQYF
TRBV5-4	.	TRBJ1-1	.	TGTGCCAGCAGCCCCCCACTTGGTACGAACACTGAAGCTTTCTTT	CASSPPLGTNTEAFF
TRBV19	.	TRBJ1-5	.	TGTGCCAGTAATCCAGGGAATCAGCCCCAGCATTTT	CASNPGNQPQHF
TRBV19	.	TRBJ2-1	.	TGTGCACGTCCCAATGAGCAGTTCTTC	CARPNEQFF
TRBV7-8	TRBD2	TRBJ2-7	.	TGTGCCAGCAGCCAACTAGCGGGAGAGGGCGAGCAGTACTTC	CASSQLAGEGEQYF
TRBV7-8	.	TRBJ2-5	.	TGTGCCAGCAGCTTACCGTTTGCGGAGACCCAGTACTTC	CASSLPFAETQYF
TRBV29-1	.	TRBJ1-5	.	TGCAGCGTCCGGGACGGTCGCAATCAGCCCCAGCATTTT	CSVRDGRNQPQHF
TRBV5-1	TRBD1	TRBJ2-7	.	TGCGCCAGGGGGACAGGGACTTCCTACGAGCAGTACTTC	CARGTGTSYEQYF
TRBV4-2	.	TRBJ1-2	.	TGTGCCAGCAGCCCTACTCCCGCCTATGGCTACACCTTC	CASSPTPAYGYTF
TRBV6-6	.	TRBJ1-1	.	TGTGCCAGCAGTGACTCAGGTGGCCCGACTGAAGCTTTCTTT	CASSDSGGPTEAFF
TRBV2	.	TRBJ2-1	.	TGTGCCAGCAGTGAGAACAGGGAAGGAGAGCAGTTCTTC	CASSENREGEQFF
TRBV7-3	TRBD2	TRBJ2-3	.	TGTGCCAGCAGCTTAAGGGGAGCGGGGGTCAACACAGATACGCAGTATTTT	CASSLRGAGVNTDTQYF
TRBV19	.	TRBJ1-5	.	TGTGCCAGTAGTGGGCGTCGGGGGGCTAATCAGCCCCAGCATTTT	CASSGRRGANQPQHF
TRBV6-6	.	TRBJ1-2	.	TGTGCCAGCAGTTATTCCGGGGCTAACTATGGCTACACCTTC	CASSYSGANYGYTF
TRBV29-1	TRBD1	TRBJ1-1	.	TGCAGCGTTACGACAGGGCTCAACACTGAAGCTTTCTTT	CSVTTGLNTEAFF
TRBV30	.	TRBJ2-7	.	TGTGCCTGGAGTGGTGGTATAACCTACGAGCAGTACTTC	CAWSGGITYEQYF